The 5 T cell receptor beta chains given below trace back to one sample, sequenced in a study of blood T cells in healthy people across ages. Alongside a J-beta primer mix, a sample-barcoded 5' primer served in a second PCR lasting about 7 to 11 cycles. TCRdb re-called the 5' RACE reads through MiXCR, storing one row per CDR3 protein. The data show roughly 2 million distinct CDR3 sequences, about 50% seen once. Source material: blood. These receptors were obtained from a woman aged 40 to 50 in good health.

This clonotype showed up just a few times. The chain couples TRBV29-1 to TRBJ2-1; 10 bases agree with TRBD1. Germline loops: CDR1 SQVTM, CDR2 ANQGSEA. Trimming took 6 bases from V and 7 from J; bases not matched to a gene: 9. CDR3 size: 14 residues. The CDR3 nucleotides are TGCAGCGTGTTGACAGGGGGCGCGGGGAATGAGCAGTTCTTC. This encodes CSVLTGGAGNEQFF.

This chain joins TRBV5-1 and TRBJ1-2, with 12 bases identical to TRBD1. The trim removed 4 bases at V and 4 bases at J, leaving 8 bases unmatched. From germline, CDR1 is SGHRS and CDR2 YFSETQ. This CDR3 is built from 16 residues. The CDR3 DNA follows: TGCGCCAGCAGCCTAAAGGTGGGACAGGGGGCCTATGGCTACACCTTC. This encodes CASSLKVGQGAYGYTF.

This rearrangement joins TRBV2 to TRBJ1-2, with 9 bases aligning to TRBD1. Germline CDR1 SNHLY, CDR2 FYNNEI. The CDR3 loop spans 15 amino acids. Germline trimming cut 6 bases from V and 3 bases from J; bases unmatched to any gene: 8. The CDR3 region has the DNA TGTGCCAGCAGACAGGGGGCGATTCGGGACTATGGCTACACCTTC. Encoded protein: CASRQGAIRDYGYTF.

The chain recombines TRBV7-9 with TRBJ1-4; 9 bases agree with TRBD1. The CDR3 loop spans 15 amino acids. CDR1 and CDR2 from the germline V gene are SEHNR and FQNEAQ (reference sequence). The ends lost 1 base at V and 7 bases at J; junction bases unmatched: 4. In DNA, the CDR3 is TGTGCCAGCAGCTTAGGGGACAGGGACACTGAAAAACTGTTTTTT. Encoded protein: CASSLGDRDTEKLFF. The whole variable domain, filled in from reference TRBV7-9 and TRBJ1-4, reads DTGVSQNPRHKITKRGQNVTFRCDPISEHNRLYWYRQTLGQGPEFLTYFQNEAQLEKSRLLSDRFSAERPKGSFSTLEIQRTEQGDSAMYLCASSLGDRDTEKLFFGSGTQLSVL.

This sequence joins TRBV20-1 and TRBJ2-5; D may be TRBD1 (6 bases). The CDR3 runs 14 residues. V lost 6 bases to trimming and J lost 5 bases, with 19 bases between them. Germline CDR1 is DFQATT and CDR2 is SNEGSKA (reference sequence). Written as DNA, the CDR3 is TGCAGTGCCTCCGGGACATCCTTAAGGGAGACCCAGTACTTC. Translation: CSASGTSLRETQYF.